Listed below are T cell receptor beta chains from one sample, sequenced in a study of T cells in Graves' hyperthyroidism and ophthalmopathy. TCRdb re-derived calls from the multiplex PCR reads in MiXCR, one entry per CDR3 protein. This table has fewer than 800,000 distinct CDR3 sequences, approximately 16% appearing once. Sequencing input: blood. The receptors derive from a man between 18 and 35 years old with Graves' hyperthyroidism. Both conserved end residues are part of each CDR3. The order of the fields is J gene, V gene, clone size, D gene, CDR3 protein, CDR3 DNA. D genes are given only for firm matches. Expanded clones get a size class; other rows say once, few or many, or leave the size out.

J gene: TRBJ1-5; V gene: TRBV7-9; clone size: few; D gene: TRBD1; CDR3 protein: CASSLTGGGFQPQHF; CDR3 DNA: TGTGCCAGCAGCCTTACAGGGGGAGGATTTCAGCCCCAGCATTTT
J gene: TRBJ2-3; V gene: TRBV19; clone size: few; D gene: NA; CDR3 protein: CASSTLGTDTQYF; CDR3 DNA: TGTGCCAGTAGTACTCTCGGGACAGATACGCAGTATTTT
J gene: TRBJ1-3; V gene: TRBV28; clone size: many; D gene: NA; CDR3 protein: CASTGWGGYSGNTIYF; CDR3 DNA: TGTGCCAGCACCGGGTGGGGCGGATACTCTGGAAACACCATATATTTT
J gene: TRBJ2-7; V gene: TRBV19; clone size: NA; D gene: TRBD2; CDR3 protein: CASSIVLAGTYEQYF; CDR3 DNA: TGTGCCAGTAGTATAGTCCTAGCGGGTACCTACGAGCAGTACTTC
J gene: TRBJ2-1; V gene: TRBV4-1; clone size: NA; D gene: NA; CDR3 protein: CASSQPAAYNEQFF; CDR3 DNA: TGCGCCAGCAGCCAGCCCGCGGCCTACAATGAGCAGTTCTTC
J gene: TRBJ2-3; V gene: TRBV5-1; clone size: NA; D gene: TRBD2; CDR3 protein: CASSSGLDRPTQYF; CDR3 DNA: TGCGCCAGCAGCTCTGGACTAGATAGACCGACGCAGTATTTT
J gene: TRBJ1-4; V gene: TRBV7-8; clone size: NA; D gene: NA; CDR3 protein: CASTPSGIYEKLFF; CDR3 DNA: TGTGCCAGCACCCCGTCGGGGATTTATGAAAAACTGTTTTTT
J gene: TRBJ1-5; V gene: TRBV5-1; clone size: few; D gene: NA; CDR3 protein: CASSLRAGDQPQHF; CDR3 DNA: TGCGCCAGCAGCTTGAGGGCAGGGGATCAGCCCCAGCATTTT
J gene: TRBJ2-1; V gene: TRBV6-1; clone size: many; D gene: NA; CDR3 protein: CAAVMTLNNEQFF; CDR3 DNA: TGTGCCGCAGTGATGACACTTAACAATGAGCAGTTCTTC
J gene: TRBJ2-1; V gene: TRBV27; clone size: NA; D gene: NA; CDR3 protein: CASSRVGVSSYNEQFF; CDR3 DNA: TGTGCCAGCAGCCGGGTAGGGGTCAGCTCCTACAATGAGCAGTTCTTC